These 8 T cell receptor beta chains came from one sample sequenced in a study of blood T cell repertoires in COVID-19. Assay used: immunoSEQ multiplex PCR; TCRdb lists only in-frame clones, some missing. The sample carries under 200,000 clones, approximately 84% recorded once. What was sequenced was peripheral blood. The receptors derive from a woman aged 80 or over with acute or convalescent COVID-19.

Note on this clone: A much larger clonotype is one base distant, so this may be a read error. The chain carries TRBV28 and TRBJ1-1, with 8 bases matching TRBD1. CDR3 size: 15 residues. The V gene end was trimmed by 4 bases and the J gene end by 0 bases; junction bases not matched to a gene: 4. Germline V lookup: CDR1 MDHEN, CDR2 SYDVKM. CDR3 region: CASSSGGEMNTEAFF. DNA for the CDR3: TGTGCCAGCAGTTCAGGGGGCGAGATGAACACTGAAGCTTTCTTT.

This chain joins TRBV20-1 and TRBJ2-3; 10 positions agree with TRBD2. The CDR3 has 14 amino acids. V was clipped by 3 bases and J by 6 bases; unmatched bases: 6. CDR1 and CDR2 (germline): DFQATT, SNEGSKA (reference sequence). The CDR3 region has the DNA TGCAGTGCTAGTCCAGCGGGAGGGCCGGATACGCAGTATTTT. Encoded protein: CSASPAGGPDTQYF.

V is TRBV3-1 (or the pseudogene TRBV3-2) and J is TRBJ2-3, with 14 positions matching TRBD2. Germline V lookup: CDR1 LGHDT, CDR2 YNNKEL (reference sequence). The CDR3 extends over 15 amino acids. Unmatched junction bases numbered 3, after V lost 5 bases and J lost 5 bases. Written as DNA, the CDR3 is TGTGCCAGCAGCGCGGGACTAGCGGGAGAAGATACGCAGTATTTT. This gives the protein CASSAGLAGEDTQYF.

This clone was recorded once. This rearrangement joins TRBV7-9 to TRBJ2-1, with TRBD2 matching 10 bases. The germline gives CDR1 SEHNR, CDR2 FQNEAQ (reference sequence). V shed 4 bases and J 8 bases; nucleotides not matched to a gene: 5. The CDR3 sequence is 14 residues long. CDR3 residues: CASSSAGGPYEQFF. CDR3 bases: TGTGCCAGCAGCTCAGCGGGAGGGCCCTATGAGCAGTTCTTC.

This rearrangement joins TRBV19 to TRBJ1-4; 10 bases map to TRBD1. The germline gives CDR1 LNHDA, CDR2 SQIVND (reference sequence). The CDR3 is 16 residues long. The ends lost 5 bases at V and 7 bases at J; junction bases unmatched: 10. CDR3 in DNA: TGTGCCAGTAGTGCCTTCCCGGGACAGGGGACTGAAAAACTGTTTTTT. It codes for CASSAFPGQGTEKLFF.

The chain uses TRBV29-1 and TRBJ2-7; a possible D gene is TRBD1 (6 bases). The CDR3 spans 14 residues. Germline lookup yields CDR1 SQVTM and CDR2 ANQGSEA. V gave up 7 bases and J gave up 0 bases, with 16 bases separating them. For the CDR3, the DNA is TGCAGCGCCCTGACTGGACAGAGCTCCTACGAGCAGTACTTC. It encodes CSALTGQSSYEQYF.

There are a few counts of this clone. V gene TRBV7-6 combines with J gene TRBJ2-1; TRBD2 matches 11 bases. V dropped 0 bases and J dropped 9; count of bases not matched to a gene: 1. Germline V CDR1 and CDR2: SGHVS, FNYEAQ. The CDR3 spans 14 residues. CDR3 sequence: CASSLAGLAVEQFF. For the CDR3, the DNA is TGTGCCAGCAGCTTAGCGGGACTAGCGGTTGAGCAGTTCTTC.

CDR3 amino acids: CASSESPWTDHYEQYF. In DNA form, the CDR3 reads TGTGCCAGCAGTGAATCCCCCTGGACAGACCACTACGAGCAGTACTTC. This chain connects TRBV6-1 to TRBJ2-7; tentative D call: TRBD1 (6 bases). This CDR3 has 16 amino acids. The ends were cut back, 2 bases at V and 3 bases at J, with 17 bases in the middle. From germline, CDR1 is MNHNS and CDR2 SASEGT.